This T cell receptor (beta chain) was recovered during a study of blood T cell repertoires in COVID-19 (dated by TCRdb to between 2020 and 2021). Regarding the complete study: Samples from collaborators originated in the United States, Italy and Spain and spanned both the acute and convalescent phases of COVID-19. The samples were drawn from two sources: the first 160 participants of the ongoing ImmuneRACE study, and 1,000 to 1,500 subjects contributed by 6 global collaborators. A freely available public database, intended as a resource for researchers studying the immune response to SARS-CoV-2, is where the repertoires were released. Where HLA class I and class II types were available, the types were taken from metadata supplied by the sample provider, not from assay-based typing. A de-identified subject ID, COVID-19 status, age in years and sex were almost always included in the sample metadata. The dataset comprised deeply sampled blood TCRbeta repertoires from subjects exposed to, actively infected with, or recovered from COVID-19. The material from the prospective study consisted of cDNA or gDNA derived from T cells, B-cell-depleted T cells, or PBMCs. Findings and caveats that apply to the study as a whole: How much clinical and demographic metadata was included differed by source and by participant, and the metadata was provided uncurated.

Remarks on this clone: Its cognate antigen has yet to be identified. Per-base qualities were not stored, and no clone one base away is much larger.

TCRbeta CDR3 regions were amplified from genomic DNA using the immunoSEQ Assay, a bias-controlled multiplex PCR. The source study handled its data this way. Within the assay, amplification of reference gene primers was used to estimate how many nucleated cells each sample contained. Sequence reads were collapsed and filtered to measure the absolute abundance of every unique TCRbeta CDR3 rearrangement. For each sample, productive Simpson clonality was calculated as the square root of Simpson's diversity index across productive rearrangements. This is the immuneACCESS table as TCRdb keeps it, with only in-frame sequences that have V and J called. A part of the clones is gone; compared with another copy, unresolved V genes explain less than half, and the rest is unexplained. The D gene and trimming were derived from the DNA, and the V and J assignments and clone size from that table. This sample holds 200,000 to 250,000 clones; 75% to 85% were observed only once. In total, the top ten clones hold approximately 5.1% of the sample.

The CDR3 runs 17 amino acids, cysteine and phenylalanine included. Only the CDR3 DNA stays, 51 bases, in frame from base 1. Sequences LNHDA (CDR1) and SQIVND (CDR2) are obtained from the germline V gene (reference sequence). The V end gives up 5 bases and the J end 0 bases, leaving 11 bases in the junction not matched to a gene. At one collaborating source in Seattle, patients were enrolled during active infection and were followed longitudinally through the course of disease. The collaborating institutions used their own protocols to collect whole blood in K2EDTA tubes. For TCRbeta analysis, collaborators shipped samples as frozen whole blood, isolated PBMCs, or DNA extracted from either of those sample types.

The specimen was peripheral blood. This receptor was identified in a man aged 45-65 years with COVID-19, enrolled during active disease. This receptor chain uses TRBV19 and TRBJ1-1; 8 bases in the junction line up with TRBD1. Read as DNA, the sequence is TGTGCCAGTAGTTCCGGGACAGGTCGGGCGATGAACACTGAAGCTTTCTTT. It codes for CASSSGTGRAMNTEAFF.